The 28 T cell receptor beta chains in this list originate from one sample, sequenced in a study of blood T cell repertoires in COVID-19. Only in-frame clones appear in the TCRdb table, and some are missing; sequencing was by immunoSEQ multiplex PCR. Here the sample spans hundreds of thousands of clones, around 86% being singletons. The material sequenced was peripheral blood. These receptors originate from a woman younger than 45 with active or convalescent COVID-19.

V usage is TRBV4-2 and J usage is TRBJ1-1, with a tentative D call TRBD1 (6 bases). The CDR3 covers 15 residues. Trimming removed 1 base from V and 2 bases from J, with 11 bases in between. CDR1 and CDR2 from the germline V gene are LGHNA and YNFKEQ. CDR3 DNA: TGTGCCAGCAGCCAAGGACAGGTGGCCAACACTGAAGCTTTCTTT. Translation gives CASSQGQVANTEAFF.

For the CDR3, the DNA is TGCAGCGTTGTCATCTTGGGACAGGGGGCTGGCGGGGAGCTGTTTTTT. This gives the protein CSVVILGQGAGGELFF. The rearrangement uses TRBV29-1 and TRBJ2-2; 12 bases match TRBD1. Germline CDR1 reads SQVTM; CDR2 reads ANQGSEA. This CDR3 is 16 amino acids long. V shed 4 bases, J shed 7 bases, and the junction held 10 bases outside the gene matches.

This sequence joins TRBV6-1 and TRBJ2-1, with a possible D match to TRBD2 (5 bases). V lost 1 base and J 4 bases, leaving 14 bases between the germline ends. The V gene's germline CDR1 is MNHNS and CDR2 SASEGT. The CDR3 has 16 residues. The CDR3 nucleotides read TGTGCCAGCAGTGAAGTCGGCGGGCCATCGTACAATGAGCAGTTCTTC. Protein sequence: CASSEVGGPSYNEQFF.

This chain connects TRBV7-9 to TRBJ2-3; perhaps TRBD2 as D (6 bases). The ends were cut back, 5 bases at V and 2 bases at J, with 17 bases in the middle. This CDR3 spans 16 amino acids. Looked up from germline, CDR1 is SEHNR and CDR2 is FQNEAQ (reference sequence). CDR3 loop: CASSLNLADLTDTQYF. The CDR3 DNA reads TGTGCCAGCAGCCTAAATTTAGCGGACCTCACAGATACGCAGTATTTT.

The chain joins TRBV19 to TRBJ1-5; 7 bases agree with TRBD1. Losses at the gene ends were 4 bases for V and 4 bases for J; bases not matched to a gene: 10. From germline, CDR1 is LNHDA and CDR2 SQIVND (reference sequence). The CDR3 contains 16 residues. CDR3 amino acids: CASSNRWDSLNQPQHF. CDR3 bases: TGTGCCAGTAGTAACCGCTGGGACAGTTTAAATCAGCCCCAGCATTTT.

Here the CDR3 reads CATSGATGSSYNEQFF. The CDR3 DNA reads as TGTGCCACCAGTGGAGCAACAGGGAGCTCCTACAATGAGCAGTTCTTC. The rearrangement uses TRBV24-1 and TRBJ2-1, with D maybe TRBD1 (6 bases). From germline, CDR1 is KGHDR and CDR2 SFDVKD. The CDR3 is 16 residues long. V was clipped by 5 bases and J by 0 bases, with 13 bases between them.

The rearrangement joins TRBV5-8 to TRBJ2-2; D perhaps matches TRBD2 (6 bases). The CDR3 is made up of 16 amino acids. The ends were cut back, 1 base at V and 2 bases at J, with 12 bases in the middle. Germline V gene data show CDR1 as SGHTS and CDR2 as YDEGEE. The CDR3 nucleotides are TGTGCCAGCAGCTTGTCCGCGCGGGGAAACACCGGGGAGCTGTTTTTT. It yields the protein CASSLSARGNTGELFF.

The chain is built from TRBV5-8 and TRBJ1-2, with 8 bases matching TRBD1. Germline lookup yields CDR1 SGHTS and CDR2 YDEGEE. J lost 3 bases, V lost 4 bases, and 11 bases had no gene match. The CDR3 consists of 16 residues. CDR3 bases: TGTGCCAGCAGCCCGGTTCCAGCAGGGGGCGACTATGGCTACACCTTC. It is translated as CASSPVPAGGDYGYTF.

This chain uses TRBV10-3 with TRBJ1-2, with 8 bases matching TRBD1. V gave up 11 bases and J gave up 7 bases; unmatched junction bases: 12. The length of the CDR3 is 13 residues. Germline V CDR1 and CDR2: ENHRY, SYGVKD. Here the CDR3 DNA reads TGTGCCGTAAACGGACAGGGTAAGGCTGGCTACACCTTC. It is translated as CAVNGQGKAGYTF.

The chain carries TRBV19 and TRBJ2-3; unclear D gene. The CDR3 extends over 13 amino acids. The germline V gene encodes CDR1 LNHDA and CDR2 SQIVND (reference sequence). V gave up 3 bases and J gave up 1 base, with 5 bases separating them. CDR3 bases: TGTGCCAGTAGTATCTCTGGCACAGATACGCAGTATTTT. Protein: CASSISGTDTQYF.

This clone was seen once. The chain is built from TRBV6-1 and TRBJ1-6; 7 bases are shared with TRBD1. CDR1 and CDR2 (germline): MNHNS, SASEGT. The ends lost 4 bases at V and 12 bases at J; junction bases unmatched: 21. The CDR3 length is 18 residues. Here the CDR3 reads CASSGQGSGTWVWGPLHF. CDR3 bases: TGTGCCAGCAGTGGACAGGGTTCAGGGACTTGGGTATGGGGACCCCTCCACTTT.

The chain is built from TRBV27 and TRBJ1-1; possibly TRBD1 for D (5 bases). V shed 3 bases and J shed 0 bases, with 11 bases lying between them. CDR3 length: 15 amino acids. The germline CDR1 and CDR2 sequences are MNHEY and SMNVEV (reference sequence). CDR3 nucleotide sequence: TGTGCCAGCAGTTTGACAGTAGGCGTGAACACTGAAGCTTTCTTT. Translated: CASSLTVGVNTEAFF.

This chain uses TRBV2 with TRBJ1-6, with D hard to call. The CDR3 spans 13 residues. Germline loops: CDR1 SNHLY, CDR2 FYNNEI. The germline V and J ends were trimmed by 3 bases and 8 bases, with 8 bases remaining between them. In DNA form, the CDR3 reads TGTGCCAGCAGTGATGGCAGGCATTCACCCCTCCACTTT. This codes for CASSDGRHSPLHF.

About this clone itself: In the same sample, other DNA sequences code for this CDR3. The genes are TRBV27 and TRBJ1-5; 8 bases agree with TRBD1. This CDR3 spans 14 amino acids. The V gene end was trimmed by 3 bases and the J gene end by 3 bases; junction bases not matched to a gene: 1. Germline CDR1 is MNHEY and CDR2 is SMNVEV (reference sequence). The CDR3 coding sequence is TGTGCCAGCAGTTTGGACAGGGACAATCAGCCCCAGCATTTT. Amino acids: CASSLDRDNQPQHF.

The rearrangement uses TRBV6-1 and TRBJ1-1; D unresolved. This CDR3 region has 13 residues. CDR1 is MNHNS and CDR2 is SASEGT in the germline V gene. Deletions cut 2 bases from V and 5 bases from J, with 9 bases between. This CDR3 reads CASSEYRDTEAFF. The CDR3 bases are TGTGCCAGCAGTGAATACAGAGATACTGAAGCTTTCTTT.

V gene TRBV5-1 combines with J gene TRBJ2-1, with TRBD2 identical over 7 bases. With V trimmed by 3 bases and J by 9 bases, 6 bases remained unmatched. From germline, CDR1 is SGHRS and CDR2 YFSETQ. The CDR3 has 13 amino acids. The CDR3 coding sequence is TGCGCCAGCAGCTCCGGGGAGGGTGGTGAGCAGTTCTTC. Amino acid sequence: CASSSGEGGEQFF.

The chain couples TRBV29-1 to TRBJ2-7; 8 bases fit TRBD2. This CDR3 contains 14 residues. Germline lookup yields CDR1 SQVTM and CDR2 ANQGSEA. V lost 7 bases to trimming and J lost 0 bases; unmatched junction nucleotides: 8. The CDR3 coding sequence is TGCAGCGCCCTCGGCGGGAGGCTCTCCTACGAGCAGTACTTC. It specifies CSALGGRLSYEQYF.

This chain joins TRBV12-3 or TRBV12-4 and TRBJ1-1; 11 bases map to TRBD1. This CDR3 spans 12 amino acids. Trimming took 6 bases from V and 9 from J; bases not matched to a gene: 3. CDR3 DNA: TGTGCCAGCAGGGGGACAGGGGGTAAAGCTTTCTTT. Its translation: CASRGTGGKAFF.

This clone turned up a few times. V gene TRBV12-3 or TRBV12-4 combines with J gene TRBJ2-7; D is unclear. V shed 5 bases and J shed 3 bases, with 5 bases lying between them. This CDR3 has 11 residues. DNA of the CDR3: TGTGCCAGCAGTATTAACTACGAGCAGTACTTC. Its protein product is CASSINYEQYF.

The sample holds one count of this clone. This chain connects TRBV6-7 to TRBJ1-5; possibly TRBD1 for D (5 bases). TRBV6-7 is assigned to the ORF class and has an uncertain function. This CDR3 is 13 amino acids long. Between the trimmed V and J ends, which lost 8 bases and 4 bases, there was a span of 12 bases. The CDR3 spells CASGIGGNQPQHF. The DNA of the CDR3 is TGTGCCAGCGGGATCGGGGGTAATCAGCCCCAGCATTTT.

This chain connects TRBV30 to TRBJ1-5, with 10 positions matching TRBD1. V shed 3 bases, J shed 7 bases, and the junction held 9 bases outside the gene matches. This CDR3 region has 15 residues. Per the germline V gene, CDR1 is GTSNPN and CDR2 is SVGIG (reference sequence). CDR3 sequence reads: CAWSIGTGDQQPQHF. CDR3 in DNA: TGTGCCTGGAGCATAGGGACAGGGGATCAGCAGCCCCAGCATTTT.

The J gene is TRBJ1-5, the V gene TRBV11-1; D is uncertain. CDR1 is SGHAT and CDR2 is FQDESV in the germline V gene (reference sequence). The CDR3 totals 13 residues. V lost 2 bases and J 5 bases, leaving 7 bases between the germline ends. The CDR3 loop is CASSLSSHQPQHF. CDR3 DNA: TGTGCCAGCAGCTTATCTAGTCATCAGCCCCAGCATTTT.

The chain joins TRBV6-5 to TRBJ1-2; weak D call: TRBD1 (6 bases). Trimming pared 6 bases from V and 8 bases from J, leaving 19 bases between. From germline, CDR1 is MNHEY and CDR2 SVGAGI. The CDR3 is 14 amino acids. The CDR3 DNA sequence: TGTGCCAGCAGACCCAGGGGCCTCTCTGGGGGCTACACCTTC. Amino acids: CASRPRGLSGGYTF.

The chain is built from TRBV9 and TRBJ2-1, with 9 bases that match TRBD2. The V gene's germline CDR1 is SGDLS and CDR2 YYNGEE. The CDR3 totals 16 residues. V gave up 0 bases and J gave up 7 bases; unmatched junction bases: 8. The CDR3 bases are TGTGCCAGCAGCGTAGGCCGCGGGGGGGGCCGTAATGAGCAGTTCTTC. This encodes CASSVGRGGGRNEQFF. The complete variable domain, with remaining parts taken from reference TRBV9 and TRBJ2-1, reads DSGVTQTPKHLITATGQRVTLRCSPRSGDLSVYWYQQSLDQGLQFLIQYYNGEERAKGNILERFSAQQFPDLHSELNLSSLELGDSALYFCASSVGRGGGRNEQFFGPGTRLTVL.

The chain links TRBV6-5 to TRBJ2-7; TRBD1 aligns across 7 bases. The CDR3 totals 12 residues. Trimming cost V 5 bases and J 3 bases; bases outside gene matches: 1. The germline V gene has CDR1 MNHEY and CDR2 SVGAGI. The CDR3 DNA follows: TGTGCCAGCAGTCCAGGGGGCTACGAGCAGTACTTC. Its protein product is CASSPGGYEQYF.

The chain's CDR3 is CASSSTGTGRNSPLHF. DNA for the CDR3: TGCGCCAGCAGCTCGACCGGGACAGGGCGAAATTCACCCCTCCACTTT. The chain uses TRBV5-1 and TRBJ1-6; 9 bases align to TRBD1. Germline trimming cut 3 bases from V and 7 bases from J; bases unmatched to any gene: 8. Germline CDR1 reads SGHRS; CDR2 reads YFSETQ. This CDR3 is 16 amino acids long. Drawing the rest from reference TRBV5-1 and TRBJ1-6, the complete variable domain is KAGVTQTPRYLIKTRGQQVTLSCSPISGHRSVSWYQQTPGQGLQFLFEYFSETQRNKGNFPGRFSGRQFSNSRSEMNVSTLELGDSALYLCASSSTGTGRNSPLHFGNGTRLTVT.

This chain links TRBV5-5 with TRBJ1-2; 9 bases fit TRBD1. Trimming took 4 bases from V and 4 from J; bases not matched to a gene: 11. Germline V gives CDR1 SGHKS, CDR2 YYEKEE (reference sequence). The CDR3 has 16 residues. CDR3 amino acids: CASSPDMGTGLYGYTF. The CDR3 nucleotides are TGTGCCAGCAGCCCGGACATGGGGACAGGGCTCTATGGCTACACCTTC.

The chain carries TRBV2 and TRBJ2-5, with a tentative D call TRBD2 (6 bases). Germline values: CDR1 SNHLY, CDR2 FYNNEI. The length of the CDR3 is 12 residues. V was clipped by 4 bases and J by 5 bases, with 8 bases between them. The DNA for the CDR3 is TGTGCCAGCAGTGCTAGCGAGGAGACCCAGTACTTC. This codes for CASSASEETQYF.